The next 4 T cell receptor beta chains were all read from a single sample in a study of T cell changes during pregnancy in multiple sclerosis. Assay: immunoSEQ multiplex PCR; the TCRdb copy retains only in-frame clones and omits some. The repertoire holds some 44,000 clones, with around 90% as singletons. The sample was CD4+ T cells from peripheral blood mononuclear cells, taken after pregnancy. These receptors came from a female donor with multiple sclerosis, enrolled in a pregnancy study.

The chain couples TRBV28 to TRBJ2-1; the match to TRBD2 covers 9 bases. V dropped 5 bases and J dropped 6; count of bases not matched to a gene: 8. CDR1 is MDHEN and CDR2 is SYDVKM in the germline V gene. This CDR3 spans 15 amino acids. CDR3 coding DNA: TGTGCCAGCAGTACCAAGCGGGGGGTACCCAATGAGCAGTTCTTC. It encodes CASSTKRGVPNEQFF.

The chain has TRBV11-3 and TRBJ2-7; 11 nucleotides agree with TRBD1. Germline V lookup: CDR1 SGHNT, CDR2 YENEEA. This CDR3 has 14 amino acids. Germline trimming cut 5 bases from V and 5 bases from J; bases unmatched to any gene: 5. In nucleotides, the CDR3 is TGTGCCAGCAGCGGCCGGACAGGGGGCAACGAGCAGTACTTC. This translates into CASSGRTGGNEQYF.

The chain is built from TRBV19 and TRBJ1-5, with D maybe TRBD1 (5 bases). The CDR3 is 13 residues long. Germline V lookup: CDR1 LNHDA, CDR2 SQIVND (reference sequence). The germline V and J ends were trimmed by 3 bases and 4 bases, with 7 bases remaining between them. The CDR3 region has the DNA TGTGCCAGTAGTATGGGGGGGAATCAGCCCCAGCATTTT. Translating gives CASSMGGNQPQHF. The whole variable domain, filled in from reference TRBV19 and TRBJ1-5, reads DGGITQSPKYLFRKEGQNVTLSCEQNLNHDAMYWYRQDPGQGLRLIYYSQIVNDFQKGDIAEGYSVSREKKESFPLTVTSAQKNPTAFYLCASSMGGNQPQHFGDGTRLSIL.

The rearrangement joins TRBV7-2 to TRBJ2-4; 11 bases fit TRBD2. With V trimmed by 5 bases and J by 2 bases, 8 bases remained unmatched. The CDR3 spans 17 residues. Germline lookup yields CDR1 SGHTA and CDR2 FQGNSA. Written as DNA, the CDR3 is TGTGCCAGCAGCCAAACTAGCGGGGGAAGTACCAAAAACATTCAGTACTTC. Its translation: CASSQTSGGSTKNIQYF.